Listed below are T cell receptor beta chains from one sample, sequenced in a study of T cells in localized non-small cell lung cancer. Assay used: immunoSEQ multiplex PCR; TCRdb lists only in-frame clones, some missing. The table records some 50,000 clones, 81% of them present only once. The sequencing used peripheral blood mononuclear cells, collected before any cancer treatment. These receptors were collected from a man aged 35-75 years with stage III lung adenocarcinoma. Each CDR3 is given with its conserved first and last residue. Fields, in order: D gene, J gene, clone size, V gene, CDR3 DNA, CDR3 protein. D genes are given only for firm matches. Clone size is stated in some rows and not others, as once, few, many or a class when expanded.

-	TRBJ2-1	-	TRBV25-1	TGTGCCAGCAGTGGGTACGTTGGTCTCTCCTACAATGAGCAGTTCTTC	CASSGYVGLSYNEQFF
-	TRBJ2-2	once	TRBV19	TGTGCCAGTAACAGGGAGGTCGGGGAGCTGTTTTTT	CASNREVGELFF
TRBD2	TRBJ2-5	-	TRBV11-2	TGTGCCAGCAGCTTAGCGGGCGGGGGGGCCGCGCCCCAGTACTTC	CASSLAGGGAAPQYF
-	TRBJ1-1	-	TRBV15	TGTGCCACCAGCAGAGCCCTGTCGACGAACACTGAAGCTTTCTTT	CATSRALSTNTEAFF
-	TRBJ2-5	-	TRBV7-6	TGTGCCAGCAGCTTAGCGACAGAGACCCAGTACTTC	CASSLATETQYF
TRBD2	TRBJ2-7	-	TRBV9	TGTGCCAGCAGCGCAAATGCTTTAGCGGGGGGCGGCGAGCAGTACTTC	CASSANALAGGGEQYF
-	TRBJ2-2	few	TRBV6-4	TGTGCCAGCAGTGACTCCCGAGCCACCGGGGAGCTGTTTTTT	CASSDSRATGELFF
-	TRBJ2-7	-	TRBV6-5	TGTGCCAGCAGTCTGAGAGACAGCCTCTCCTACGAGCAGTACTTC	CASSLRDSLSYEQYF
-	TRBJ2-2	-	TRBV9	TGTGCCAGCAGCGTAGCTTTGGGCACCGGGGAGCTGTTTTTT	CASSVALGTGELFF
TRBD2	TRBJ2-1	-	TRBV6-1	TGTGCCAGCAGCGTGAGCGGGGGCACCTACAATGAGCAGTTCTTC	CASSVSGGTYNEQFF
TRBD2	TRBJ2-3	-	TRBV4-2	TGTGCCAGCAGCGTTGGGACTATCAGCACAGATACGCAGTATTTT	CASSVGTISTDTQYF
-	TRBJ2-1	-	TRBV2	TGTGCCAGCAGTAGAGGGGGAAGCTCCTACAATGAGCAGTTCTTC	CASSRGGSSYNEQFF
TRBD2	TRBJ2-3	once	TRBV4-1	TGCGCCAGCAGCCAAGTTGGCGGGGGGGCAGATACGCAGTATTTT	CASSQVGGGADTQYF
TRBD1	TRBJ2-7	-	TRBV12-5	TGTGCTAGTGAAAGGACAGGGGAAAGAGAGCAGTACTTC	CASERTGEREQYF
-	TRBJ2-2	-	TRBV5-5	TGTGCCAGCAGCTTGGCCTCGGGAACCGGGGAGCTGTTTTTT	CASSLASGTGELFF
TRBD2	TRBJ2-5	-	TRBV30	TGTGCCTGGGCAGGGACTACTCAAGAGACCCAGTACTTC	CAWAGTTQETQYF
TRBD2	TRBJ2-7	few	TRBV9	TGTGCCAGCAGCGTAGGGACTAGCGGGGACTCCTACGAGCAGTACTTC	CASSVGTSGDSYEQYF
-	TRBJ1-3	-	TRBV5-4	TGTGCCACCTCGGGTAATGAGAACACCATATATTTT	CATSGNENTIYF
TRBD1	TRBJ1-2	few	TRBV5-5	TGTGCCAGCAGCTTCCCAAGGACAGGGGACTATGGCTACACCTTC	CASSFPRTGDYGYTF
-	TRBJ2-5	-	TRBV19	TGTGCCAGTAGTATACAGTACCAAGAGACCCAGTACTTC	CASSIQYQETQYF
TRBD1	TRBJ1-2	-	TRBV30	TGTGCCTGGAGTCGGGACAGACCCTATGGCTACACCTTC	CAWSRDRPYGYTF
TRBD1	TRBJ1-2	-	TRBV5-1	TGCGCCAGCAGCCCGGGGACAGGGGAAGCTGGCTACACCTTC	CASSPGTGEAGYTF
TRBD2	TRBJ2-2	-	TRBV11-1	TGTGCCAGCAGCCCCTGGACTAGCGGGGTTGGCACCGGGGAGCTGTTTTTT	CASSPWTSGVGTGELFF
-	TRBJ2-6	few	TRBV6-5	TGTGCCAGCAGTTACGAGAGCTCTGGGGCCAACGTCCTGACTTTC	CASSYESSGANVLTF
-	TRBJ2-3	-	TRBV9	TGTGCCAGCAGCCCAGGGGCCACCCCAGGAGATACGCAGTATTTT	CASSPGATPGDTQYF
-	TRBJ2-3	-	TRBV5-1	TGCGCCAGCAGCTTGGATGGCGGGGGCAGCGCAGATACGCAGTATTTT	CASSLDGGGSADTQYF
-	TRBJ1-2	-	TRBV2	TGTGCCAGCGATGGAAATGGCTACACCTTC	CASDGNGYTF
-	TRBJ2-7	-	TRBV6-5	TGTGCCAGCAGTCCTTTCCAGGGAGGTGACTACGAGCAGTACTTC	CASSPFQGGDYEQYF
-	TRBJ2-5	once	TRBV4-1	TGCGCCAGCAGCCTTGTAGGTTCTAAAGAGACCCAGTACTTC	CASSLVGSKETQYF
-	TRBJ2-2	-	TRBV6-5	TGTGCCAGCATAATAGGGCAGGATTACACCGGGGAGCTGTTTTTT	CASIIGQDYTGELFF
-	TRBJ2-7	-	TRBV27	TGTGCCAGCAGTTTTAAGGGGTACGAGCAGTACTTC	CASSFKGYEQYF
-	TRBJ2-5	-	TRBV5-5	TGTGCCAGCAGCGCCGAAGAGACCCAGTACTTC	CASSAEETQYF
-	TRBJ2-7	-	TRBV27	TGTGCCAGTGGGGGCGGGCTGGCGGACGAGCAGTACTTC	CASGGGLADEQYF
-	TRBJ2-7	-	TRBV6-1	TGTGCCAGCAGTGCCCGACAGGAAACCTACGAGCAGTACTTC	CASSARQETYEQYF
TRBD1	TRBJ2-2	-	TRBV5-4	TGTGCCATCCTAAGAAATGGGGACAGTTTGAACACCGGGGAGCTGTTTTTT	CAILRNGDSLNTGELFF
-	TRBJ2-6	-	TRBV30	TGTGCCTGGAGTACGGACAGCTCTGGGGCCAACGTCCTGACTTTC	CAWSTDSSGANVLTF
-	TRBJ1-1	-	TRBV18	TGTGCCAGCTCACCAGCAGGGAGAGACACTGAAGCTTTCTTT	CASSPAGRDTEAFF
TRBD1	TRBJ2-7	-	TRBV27	TGTGCCAGCAGTAGAGGACAGGGGATTTCCTACGAGCAGTACTTC	CASSRGQGISYEQYF
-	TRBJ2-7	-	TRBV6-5	TGTGCCAGCAGTTACTCCATTTCCTCCTCCTACGAGCAGTACTTC	CASSYSISSSYEQYF
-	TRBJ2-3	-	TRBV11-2	TGTGCCAGCAGCAGCTGGAATGCGGGTGGGCCAACAGATACGCAGTATTTT	CASSSWNAGGPTDTQYF